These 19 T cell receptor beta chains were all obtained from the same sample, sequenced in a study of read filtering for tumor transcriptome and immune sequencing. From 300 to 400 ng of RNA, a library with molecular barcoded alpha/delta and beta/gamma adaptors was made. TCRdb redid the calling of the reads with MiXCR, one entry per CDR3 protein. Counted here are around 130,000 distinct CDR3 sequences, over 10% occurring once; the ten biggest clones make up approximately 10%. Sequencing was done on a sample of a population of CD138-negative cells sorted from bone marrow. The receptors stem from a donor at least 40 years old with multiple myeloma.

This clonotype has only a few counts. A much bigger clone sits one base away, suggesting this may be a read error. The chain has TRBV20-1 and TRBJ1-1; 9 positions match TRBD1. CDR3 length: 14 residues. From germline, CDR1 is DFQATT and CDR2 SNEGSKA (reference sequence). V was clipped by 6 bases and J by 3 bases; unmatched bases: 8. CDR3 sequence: CSARTGATYTEAFF. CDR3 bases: TGCAGTGCAAGGACAGGGGCTACTTACACTGAAGCTTTCTTT.

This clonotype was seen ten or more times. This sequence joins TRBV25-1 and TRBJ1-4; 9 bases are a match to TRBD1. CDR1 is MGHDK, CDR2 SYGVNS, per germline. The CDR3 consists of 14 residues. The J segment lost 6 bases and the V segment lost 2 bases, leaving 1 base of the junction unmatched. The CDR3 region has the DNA TGTGCCAGCAGTGAAGGGACAGGGTATGAAAAACTGTTTTTT. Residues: CASSEGTGYEKLFF.

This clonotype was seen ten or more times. The CDR3, as DNA: TGTGCCAGCAGCTCCAACCTACTAGGTGCCCGCCAGTACTTC. Translation: CASSSNLLGARQYF. The V and J genes are TRBV7-2 and TRBJ2-5; TRBD2 might be the D (5 bases). Trimming stripped 4 bases from V and 10 bases from J, with 19 bases between. Germline-derived CDR1 and CDR2 are SGHTA and FQGNSA. This CDR3 region has 14 residues.

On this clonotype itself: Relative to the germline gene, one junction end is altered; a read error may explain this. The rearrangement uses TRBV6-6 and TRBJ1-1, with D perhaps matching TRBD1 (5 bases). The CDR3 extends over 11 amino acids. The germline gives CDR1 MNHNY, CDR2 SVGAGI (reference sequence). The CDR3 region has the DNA TGTGCCAGCAGTCGAGGGGCTGACGCTTTCTTT. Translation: CASSRGADAFF.

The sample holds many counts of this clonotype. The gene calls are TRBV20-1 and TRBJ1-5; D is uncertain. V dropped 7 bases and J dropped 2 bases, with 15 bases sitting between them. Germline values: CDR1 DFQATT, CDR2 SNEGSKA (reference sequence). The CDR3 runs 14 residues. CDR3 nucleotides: TGCAGTGTTAGTCCTTTATTTGGCAATCAGCCCCAGCATTTT. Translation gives CSVSPLFGNQPQHF.

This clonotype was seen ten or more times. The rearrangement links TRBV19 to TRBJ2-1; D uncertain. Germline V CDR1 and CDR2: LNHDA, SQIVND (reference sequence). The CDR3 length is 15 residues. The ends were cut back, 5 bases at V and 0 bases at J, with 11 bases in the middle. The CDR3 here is CASSPMTSSYNEQFF. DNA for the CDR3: TGTGCCAGTAGTCCCATGACCAGCTCCTACAATGAGCAGTTCTTC.

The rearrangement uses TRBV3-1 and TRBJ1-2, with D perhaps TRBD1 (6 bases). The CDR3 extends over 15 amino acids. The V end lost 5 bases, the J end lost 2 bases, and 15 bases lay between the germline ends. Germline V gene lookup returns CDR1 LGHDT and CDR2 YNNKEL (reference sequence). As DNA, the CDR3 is TGTGCCAGCAGCAACTGGACAGCCTCCAACTATGGCTACACCTTC. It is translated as CASSNWTASNYGYTF. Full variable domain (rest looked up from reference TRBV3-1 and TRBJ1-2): DTAVSQTPKYLVTQMGNDKSIKCEQNLGHDTMYWYKQDSKKFLKIMFSYNNKELIINETVPNRFSPKSPDKAHLNLHINSLELGDSAVYFCASSNWTASNYGYTFGSGTRLTVV.

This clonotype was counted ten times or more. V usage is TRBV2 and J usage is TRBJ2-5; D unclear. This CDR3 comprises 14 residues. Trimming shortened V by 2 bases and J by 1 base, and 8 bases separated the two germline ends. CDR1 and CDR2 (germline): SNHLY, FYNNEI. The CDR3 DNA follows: TGTGCCAGCAGTGAAAGATACAGCCAAGAGACCCAGTACTTC. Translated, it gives CASSERYSQETQYF. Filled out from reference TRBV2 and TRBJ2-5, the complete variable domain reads EPEVTQTPSHQVTQMGQEVILRCVPISNHLYFYWYRQILGQKVEFLVSFYNNEISEKSEIFDDQFSVERPDGSNFTLKIRSTKLEDSAMYFCASSERYSQETQYFGPGTRLLVL.

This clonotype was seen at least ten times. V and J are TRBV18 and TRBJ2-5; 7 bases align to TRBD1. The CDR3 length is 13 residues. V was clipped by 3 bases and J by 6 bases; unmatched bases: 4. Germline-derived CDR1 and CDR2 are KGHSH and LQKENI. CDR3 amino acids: CASSPGQSQTQYF. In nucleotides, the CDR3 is TGTGCCAGCTCACCGGGACAGTCACAGACCCAGTACTTC.

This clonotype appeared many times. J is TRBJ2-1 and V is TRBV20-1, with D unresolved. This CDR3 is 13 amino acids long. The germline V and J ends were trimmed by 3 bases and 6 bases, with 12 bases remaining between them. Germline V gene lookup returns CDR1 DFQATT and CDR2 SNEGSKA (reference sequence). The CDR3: CSARADFLNEQFF. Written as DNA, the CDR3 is TGCAGTGCTAGGGCCGACTTCCTCAATGAGCAGTTCTTC.

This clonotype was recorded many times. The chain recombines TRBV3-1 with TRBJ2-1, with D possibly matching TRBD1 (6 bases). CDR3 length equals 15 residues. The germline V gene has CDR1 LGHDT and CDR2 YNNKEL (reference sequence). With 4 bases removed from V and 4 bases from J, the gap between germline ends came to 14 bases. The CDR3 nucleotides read TGTGCCAGCAGCCCGAGCTGGCAGGGGTACAATGAGCAGTTCTTC. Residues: CASSPSWQGYNEQFF.

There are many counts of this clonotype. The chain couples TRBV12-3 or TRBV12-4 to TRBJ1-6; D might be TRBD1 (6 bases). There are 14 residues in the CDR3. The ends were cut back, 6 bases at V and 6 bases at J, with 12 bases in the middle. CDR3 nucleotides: TGTGCCAGCAGCCGACAGGCGGGTAATTCACCCCTCCACTTT. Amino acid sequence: CASSRQAGNSPLHF.

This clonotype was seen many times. The CDR3 DNA is TGCAGTGCTGCACAGGGGACGGACACTGAAGCTTTCTTT. As protein: CSAAQGTDTEAFF. The chain links TRBV20-1 to TRBJ1-1, with TRBD1 matching 7 bases. This CDR3 has 13 amino acids. Germline V lookup: CDR1 DFQATT, CDR2 SNEGSKA (reference sequence). V dropped 5 bases and J dropped 3; count of bases not matched to a gene: 6.

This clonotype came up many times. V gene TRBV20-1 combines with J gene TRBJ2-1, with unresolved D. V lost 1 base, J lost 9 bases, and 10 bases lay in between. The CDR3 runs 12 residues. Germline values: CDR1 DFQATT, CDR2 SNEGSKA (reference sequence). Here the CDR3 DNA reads TGCAGTGCTAGAGGTTCAGGCGGTGAGCAGTTCTTC. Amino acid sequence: CSARGSGGEQFF.

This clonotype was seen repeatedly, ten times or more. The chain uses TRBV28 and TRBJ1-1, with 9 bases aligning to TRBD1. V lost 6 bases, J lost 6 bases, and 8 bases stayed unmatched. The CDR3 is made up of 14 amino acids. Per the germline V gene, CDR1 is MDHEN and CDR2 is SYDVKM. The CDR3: CASSPTGGWAEAFF. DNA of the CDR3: TGTGCCAGCAGCCCGACAGGGGGGTGGGCTGAAGCTTTCTTT.

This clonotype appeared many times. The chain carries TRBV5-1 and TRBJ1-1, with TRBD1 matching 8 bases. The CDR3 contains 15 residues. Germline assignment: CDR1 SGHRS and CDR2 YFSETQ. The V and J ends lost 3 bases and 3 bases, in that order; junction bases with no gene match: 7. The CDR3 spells CASSSAGGEDTEAFF. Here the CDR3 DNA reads TGCGCCAGCAGCTCGGCAGGGGGCGAGGACACTGAAGCTTTCTTT.

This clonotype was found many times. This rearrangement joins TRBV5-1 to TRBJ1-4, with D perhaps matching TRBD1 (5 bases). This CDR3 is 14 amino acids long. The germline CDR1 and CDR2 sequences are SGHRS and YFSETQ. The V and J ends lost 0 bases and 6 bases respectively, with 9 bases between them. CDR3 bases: TGCGCCAGCAGCTTGGGGGGCTCAGATGAAAAACTGTTTTTT. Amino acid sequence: CASSLGGSDEKLFF.

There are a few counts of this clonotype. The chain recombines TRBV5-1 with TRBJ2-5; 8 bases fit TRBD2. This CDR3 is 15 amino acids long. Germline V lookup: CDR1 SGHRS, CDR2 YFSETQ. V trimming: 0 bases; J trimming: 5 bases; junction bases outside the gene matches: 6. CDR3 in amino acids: CASSLAATSVETQYF. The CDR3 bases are TGCGCCAGCAGCTTGGCAGCGACTAGCGTTGAGACCCAGTACTTC.

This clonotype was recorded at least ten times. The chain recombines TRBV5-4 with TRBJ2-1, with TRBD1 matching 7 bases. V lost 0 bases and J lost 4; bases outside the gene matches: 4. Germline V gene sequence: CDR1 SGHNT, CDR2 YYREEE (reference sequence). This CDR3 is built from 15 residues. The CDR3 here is CASSLESGQYNEQFF. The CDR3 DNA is TGTGCCAGCAGCTTGGAGTCGGGACAGTACAATGAGCAGTTCTTC.